What follows are 12 T cell receptor beta chains derived from one specimen sequenced in a study of T cells after yellow fever vaccination. TCRdb reprocessed the 5' RACE reads via MiXCR and lists one record per CDR3 protein. Of about 550,000 distinct CDR3 sequences detected, around 21% appear once; the ten largest clones hold 14%. This specimen consisted of PBMCs, obtained 15 days after the yellow fever booster vaccination. These receptors came from a man under 40 who received the YFV17D yellow fever vaccine.

This clonotype turned up a few times. The rearrangement joins TRBV24-1 to TRBJ2-6, with a tentative D call TRBD1 (6 bases). This CDR3 contains 13 residues. The germline V gene has CDR1 KGHDR and CDR2 SFDVKD. V dropped 9 bases and J dropped 2 bases, with 7 bases sitting between them. This chain's CDR3 is CATGTTGANVLTF. The CDR3 DNA sequence: TGTGCCACCGGGACAACTGGGGCCAACGTCCTGACTTTC.

There are a few counts of this clonotype. This chain uses TRBV21-1 with TRBJ1-1; TRBD1 was called by the table and not checked on the DNA. TRBV21-1 is a pseudogene locus. The CDR3 spans 13 residues. CDR3 protein: CASSSRGVPEAFF. The CDR3 nucleotides read TGTGCCAGCAGCTCCAGGGGAGTGCCTGAAGCTTTCTTT.

The chain joins TRBV29-1 to TRBJ2-6; no clear D gene. Germline CDR1 reads SQVTM; CDR2 reads ANQGSEA. Between the trimmed V and J ends, which lost 5 bases and 0 bases, there was a span of 17 bases. This CDR3 is 17 amino acids long. The CDR3, as DNA: TGCAGCGTTCAAGGTGGCACAGTGATCTCTGGGGCCAACGTCCTGACTTTC. Encoded protein: CSVQGGTVISGANVLTF.

The J gene is TRBJ2-5, the V gene TRBV7-2; D not resolved. Trimming took off 2 bases at V and 5 bases at J, with 15 bases between the two ends. CDR1 is SGHTA, CDR2 FQGNSA, per germline. The CDR3 totals 15 residues. The CDR3 nucleotides are TGTGCCAGCAGCTTAATTTCCGACTTTTCCGAGACCCAGTACTTC. It translates to CASSLISDFSETQYF.

There are a few counts of this clonotype. The chain combines TRBV5-1 with TRBJ2-5; D remains unclear. The CDR3 loop spans 14 amino acids. The V gene's germline CDR1 is SGHRS and CDR2 YFSETQ. V gave up 0 bases and J gave up 4 bases, with 10 bases separating them. CDR3: CASSLDPGTETQYF. The DNA for the CDR3 is TGCGCCAGCAGCTTGGACCCGGGTACAGAGACCCAGTACTTC.

This clonotype was picked up a small number of times. The chain recombines TRBV7-2 with TRBJ2-2; maybe TRBD1 (5 bases). This CDR3 region has 15 residues. The V gene's germline CDR1 is SGHTA and CDR2 FQGNSA. The V end was cut by 1 base, the J end by 1 base, with 7 bases between. This chain's CDR3 is CASSLEGLNTGELFF. In DNA, the CDR3 is TGTGCCAGCAGCTTAGAGGGGTTGAACACCGGGGAGCTGTTTTTT.

DNA for the CDR3: TGCAGTGCTAGTGAAGATACGCAGTATTTT. The encoded protein is CSASEDTQYF. The V and J genes are TRBV20-1 and TRBJ2-3; D call uncertain. Germline V CDR1 and CDR2: DFQATT, SNEGSKA (reference sequence). CDR3 length: 10 amino acids. With 3 bases removed from V and 5 bases from J, the gap between germline ends came to 3 bases.

The rearrangement uses TRBV27 and TRBJ2-1, with TRBD2 matching over 11 bases. Germline assignment: CDR1 MNHEY and CDR2 SMNVEV (reference sequence). The trim removed 2 bases at V and 7 bases at J, leaving 10 bases unmatched. The CDR3 is 17 amino acids. This CDR3 reads CASSLVPPSGRLNEQFF. CDR3 sequence (DNA): TGTGCCAGCAGTTTAGTTCCCCCTAGCGGGAGGTTAAATGAGCAGTTCTTC.

V is TRBV20-1 and J is TRBJ2-5; D call uncertain. Germline V gene sequence: CDR1 DFQATT, CDR2 SNEGSKA (reference sequence). Trimming removed 5 bases at V and 0 bases at J, with 10 bases between. This CDR3 contains 13 residues. CDR3 in amino acids: CSAPARYQETQYF. The CDR3 DNA reads as TGCAGTGCTCCCGCCCGGTACCAAGAGACCCAGTACTTC.

The gene calls are TRBV7-2 and TRBJ1-6, with 8 bases aligning to TRBD1. Per germline, CDR1 SGHTA and CDR2 FQGNSA. The CDR3 has 15 amino acids. After removal of 5 bases from V and 7 bases from J, the junction contained 7 bases not matched to a gene. The CDR3 reads CASSPRQGRNSPLHF. In DNA form, the CDR3 reads TGTGCCAGCAGCCCCAGACAGGGGAGAAATTCACCCCTCCACTTT.

The V call is TRBV29-1, the J call TRBJ2-7; D gene ambiguous. The germline gives CDR1 SQVTM, CDR2 ANQGSEA. The germline V and J ends were trimmed by 5 bases and 0 bases, with 14 bases remaining between them. The length of the CDR3 is 14 residues. The CDR3 region is CSVRRAQSSYEQYF. CDR3 in DNA: TGCAGCGTTAGACGTGCACAAAGCTCCTACGAGCAGTACTTC.

This clonotype was observed a handful of times. The chain recombines TRBV30 with TRBJ1-3; a possible D gene is TRBD1 (5 bases). Germline V gene sequence: CDR1 GTSNPN, CDR2 SVGIG (reference sequence). The CDR3 extends over 14 amino acids. Between the trimmed V and J ends, which lost 4 bases and 4 bases, there was a span of 14 bases. For the CDR3, the DNA is TGTGCCTGGAATCGGGGCTTGGACGGAAACACCATATATTTT. Its protein product is CAWNRGLDGNTIYF.